This is a list of T cell receptor beta chains from one sample in a study of shared clonotypes between healthy human individuals. Clones were read by immunoSEQ multiplex PCR, and TCRdb kept only the in-frame ones, dropping some. Of some 2,500,000 clones detected, 90% to 95% appear once; the ten largest clones hold roughly 0.36%. Material for sequencing was naive CD4+ T cells from PBMCs. These TCRs come from a man between 18 and 29 years old in good health. Some clones in this sample may be carry-over from other donors' samples. The CDR3 runs from the conserved cysteine through the conserved F or W. The D gene is left open where the match is weak. Size is stated for part of the rows, as once, few or many counts, or as a class when the clone is expanded.

-,TRBD1,TRBV29-1,TRBJ1-1,CSADRDPNTEAFF,TGCAGCGCCGACAGGGACCCGAACACTGAAGCTTTCTTT
-,-,TRBV12-5,TRBJ1-1,CASGLVPSAGGAFF,TGTGCTAGTGGTTTGGTACCCTCGGCGGGGGGAGCTTTCTTT
-,-,TRBV10-3,TRBJ1-4,CAIARGEDEKLFF,TGTGCCATCGCACGGGGCGAGGATGAAAAACTGTTTTTT
-,-,TRBV5-1,TRBJ2-7,CASSSQGIGYEQYF,TGCGCCAGCAGCTCGCAGGGGATCGGCTACGAGCAGTACTTC
-,-,TRBV29-1,TRBJ2-6,CSVQDRGRPGANVLTF,TGCAGCGTACAAGACCGGGGCAGGCCCGGGGCCAACGTCCTGACTTTC
-,-,TRBV15,TRBJ2-5,CATSRDAHQGYQETQYF,TGTGCCACCAGCAGAGATGCCCACCAGGGGTACCAAGAGACCCAGTACTTC
-,TRBD1,TRBV9,TRBJ2-5,CASSVETGAVSTQYF,TGTGCCAGCAGCGTAGAGACAGGGGCAGTGTCGACCCAGTACTTC
-,-,TRBV28,TRBJ1-2,CASSLLYGYTF,TGTGCCAGCAGTTTACTCTATGGCTACACCTTC
-,TRBD2,TRBV4-1,TRBJ2-3,CASRIAGGTDTQYF,TGCGCCAGCAGAATAGCGGGGGGCACAGATACGCAGTATTTT
-,-,TRBV4-1,TRBJ2-2,CASSQVGGTRELFF,TGCGCCAGCAGCCAGGTCGGCGGAACTCGGGAGCTGTTTTTT
-,TRBD1,TRBV6-1,TRBJ2-7,CASSEDRGWDEQYF,TGTGCCAGCAGTGAAGACAGGGGGTGGGACGAGCAGTACTTC
few,-,TRBV2,TRBJ1-2,CASITEGFGYTF,TGTGCCAGCATAACGGAGGGCTTCGGCTACACCTTC
once,TRBD1,TRBV9,TRBJ1-2,CASSAYQGQIYGYTF,TGTGCCAGCAGCGCCTACCAGGGACAGATCTATGGCTACACCTTC
once,TRBD1,TRBV2,TRBJ1-1,CASSGFNRGNTEAFF,TGTGCCAGCAGTGGATTCAACAGGGGGAACACTGAAGCTTTCTTT
-,TRBD2,TRBV10-3,TRBJ2-1,CAISESASGEGEQFF,TGTGCCATCAGTGAGTCGGCTAGCGGGGAGGGGGAGCAGTTCTTC
-,-,TRBV28,TRBJ2-1,CASSPPRGPYNEQFF,TGTGCCAGCAGTCCACCCCGGGGCCCCTACAATGAGCAGTTCTTC
-,TRBD1,TRBV29-1,TRBJ1-1,CSVGTGWNTEAFF,TGCAGCGTCGGGACAGGGTGGAACACTGAAGCTTTCTTT
-,TRBD1,TRBV7-9,TRBJ2-7,CASSAGQGEAQYF,TGTGCCAGCAGCGCAGGACAGGGGGAAGCGCAGTACTTC
-,TRBD1,TRBV30,TRBJ1-4,CAWRPGQGLIGSNEKLFF,TGTGCCTGGAGACCGGGACAGGGTTTGATTGGTTCTAATGAAAAACTGTTTTTT
-,TRBD2,TRBV29-1,TRBJ2-3,CSGGSGTLTDTQYF,TGCAGCGGAGGTAGCGGGACCCTCACAGATACGCAGTATTTT
-,-,TRBV19,TRBJ2-1,CASRSGTYNEQFF,TGTGCAAGTAGATCAGGGACATACAATGAGCAGTTCTTC
-,-,TRBV7-8,TRBJ2-7,CASSSLERTPYEQYF,TGTGCCAGCAGCTCACTCGAAAGAACCCCCTACGAGCAGTACTTC
once,TRBD2,TRBV7-6,TRBJ2-2,CASSSLAGDRTGELFF,TGTGCCAGCAGCTCGCTAGCGGGAGACAGGACCGGGGAGCTGTTTTTT
-,-,TRBV11-2,TRBJ1-6,CASSGTRHSPLHF,TGTGCCAGCAGCGGAACGAGGCACTCACCCCTCCACTTT
-,-,TRBV5-1,TRBJ2-3,CASSWDPRPTDTQYF,TGCGCCAGCAGCTGGGACCCCCGGCCCACAGATACGCAGTATTTT
-,-,TRBV28,TRBJ2-3,CASSYDRRSTDTQYF,TGTGCCAGCAGTTACGACAGGCGATCCACAGATACGCAGTATTTT
-,-,TRBV7-2,TRBJ1-3,CASSPSGASGNTIYF,TGTGCCAGCAGTCCCTCGGGGGCCTCTGGAAACACCATATATTTT
-,-,TRBV5-1,TRBJ2-3,CASSTGGADTQYF,TGCGCCAGCAGTACAGGAGGGGCAGATACGCAGTATTTT
-,-,TRBV7-9,TRBJ1-1,CASSFMETQGTEAFF,TGTGCCAGCAGCTTTATGGAAACTCAGGGCACTGAAGCTTTCTTT
-,-,TRBV9,TRBJ2-1,CASTIDGGSYNEQFF,TGTGCCAGCACGATTGACGGGGGCTCCTACAATGAGCAGTTCTTC
-,TRBD1,TRBV5-4,TRBJ1-3,CASSPDREDTIYF,TGTGCCAGCAGCCCGGACAGGGAGGACACCATATATTTT
few,TRBD1,TRBV30,TRBJ1-1,CAWTGTVNTEAFF,TGTGCCTGGACCGGGACAGTGAACACTGAAGCTTTCTTT
once,TRBD1,TRBV7-3,TRBJ2-2,CASRWDRASGELFF,TGTGCCAGCAGGTGGGACAGGGCATCCGGGGAGCTGTTTTTT
-,TRBD2,TRBV5-6,TRBJ2-7,CASSLGLAGREQYF,TGTGCCAGCAGCTTGGGACTAGCGGGACGCGAGCAGTACTTC
-,TRBD2,TRBV7-9,TRBJ2-5,CASSLENLAGQETQYF,TGTGCCAGCAGCTTAGAGAACCTAGCGGGGCAAGAGACCCAGTACTTC
few,-,TRBV28,TRBJ2-1,CASSTGYEQFF,TGTGCCAGCAGCACGGGGTATGAGCAGTTCTTC
-,TRBD2,TRBV10-1,TRBJ2-7,CASSETGTTSYYEQYF,TGCGCCAGCAGTGAGACCGGGACTACATCATACTACGAGCAGTACTTC
-,-,TRBV7-9,TRBJ1-4,CASSPDRLLKRLFF,TGTGCCAGCAGCCCAGACAGGCTTCTGAAAAGGCTGTTTTTT
-,-,TRBV29-1,TRBJ2-1,CSVVHNSEQFF,TGCAGCGTTGTCCACAATTCGGAGCAGTTCTTC
-,TRBD1,TRBV6-1,TRBJ2-1,CASSVWTGAANEQFF,TGTGCCAGCAGTGTTTGGACAGGGGCCGCCAATGAGCAGTTCTTC
-,TRBD2,TRBV6-5,TRBJ2-5,CASSYSAGVWETQYF,TGTGCCAGCAGTTATTCTGCGGGGGTGTGGGAGACCCAGTACTTC
-,-,TRBV7-2,TRBJ2-1,CASSLVGSYNEQFF,TGTGCCAGCAGCCTAGTGGGCTCCTACAATGAGCAGTTCTTC
-,TRBD2,TRBV27,TRBJ2-2,CASRRGSGRPNTGELFF,TGTGCCAGCAGGCGGGGTAGCGGGCGACCGAACACCGGGGAGCTGTTTTTT